The T cell receptor beta chain described here comes from a study of cytomegalovirus exposure and HLA in healthy donors. With 60 Vbeta and 13 Jbeta primers, the PCR was carried out. Libraries were prepared by immunoSEQ multiplex PCR; TCRdb keeps only in-frame clonotypes and omits some of them. Among around 140,000 clones listed, over 60% were seen once. With regard to this clone: As yet, its antigen is unknown.

Study observations and caveats: The authors considered a cluster of highly shared sequence variants likely to be a sequencing artifact. It emerged from a later analysis that several of the most significant clusters appeared to be linked to common viral pathogens. Analyses of presence and absence presupposed an approximately uniform sequencing depth across donors. According to a later analysis, donors in an Asian-associated ancestry cluster reportedly had fewer N-insertions than the approximately 670-donor mean.

The ends lost 6 bases at V and 5 bases at J; junction bases unmatched: 6. The CDR3 is 15 residues long. Per the germline V gene, CDR1 is SNHLY and CDR2 is FYNNEI. The V and J genes are TRBV2 and TRBJ2-2; 10 nucleotides align to TRBD1. The sample consisted of PBMCs. This TCR was sampled from a woman aged 60 to 75 in good health and CMV-seronegative. CDR3 loop: CASRVDRGRTGELFF. In DNA form, the CDR3 reads TGTGCCAGCAGAGTAGACAGGGGGCGGACCGGGGAGCTGTTTTTT.